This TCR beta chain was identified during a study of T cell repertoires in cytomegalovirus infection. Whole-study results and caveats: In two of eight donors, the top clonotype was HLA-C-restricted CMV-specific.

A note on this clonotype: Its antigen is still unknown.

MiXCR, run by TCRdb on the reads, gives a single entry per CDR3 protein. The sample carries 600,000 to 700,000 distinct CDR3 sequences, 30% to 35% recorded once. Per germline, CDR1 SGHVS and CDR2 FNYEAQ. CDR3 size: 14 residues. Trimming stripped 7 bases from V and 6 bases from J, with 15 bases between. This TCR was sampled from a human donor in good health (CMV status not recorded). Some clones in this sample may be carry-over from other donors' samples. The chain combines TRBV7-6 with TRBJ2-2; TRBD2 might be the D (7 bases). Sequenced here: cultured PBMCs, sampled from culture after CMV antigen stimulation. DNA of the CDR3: TGTGCCAGCAAAGGGGGAGGGCGGTCCGGGGAGCTGTTTTTT. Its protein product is CASKGGGRSGELFF.